Following are 2 T cell receptor beta chains from one sample sequenced in a study of cytomegalovirus exposure and HLA in healthy donors. PCR primers comprised 60 Vbeta and 13 Jbeta primers. Profiled with immunoSEQ multiplex PCR; TCRdb holds only in-frame clones, not every one. Of around 170,000 clones detected, about 65% appear once; the ten largest clones hold roughly 1.6%. Material: PBMCs. These receptors were obtained from a girl aged 10 to 17 in good health and CMV-seronegative.

The CDR3 nucleotides read TGCGCCAGCAGCCAGCTCCCGGAGGGTCAGCCCCAGCATTTT. Its protein is CASSQLPEGQPQHF. V and J are TRBV5-1 and TRBJ1-5; D is undetermined. Trimming removed 4 bases at V and 6 bases at J, with 14 bases between. There are 14 residues in the CDR3. Germline lookup yields CDR1 SGHRS and CDR2 YFSETQ.

This clone was picked up a small number of times. The chain is built from TRBV6-4 and TRBJ2-3; 10 bases fit TRBD2. Per the germline V gene, CDR1 is MRHNA and CDR2 is SNTAGT. This CDR3 region has 16 residues. V dropped 3 bases and J dropped 1; count of bases not matched to a gene: 4. As DNA, the CDR3 is TGTGCCAGCAGTGATCGAAGCGGGGGGGGCACAGATACGCAGTATTTT. This translates into CASSDRSGGGTDTQYF.